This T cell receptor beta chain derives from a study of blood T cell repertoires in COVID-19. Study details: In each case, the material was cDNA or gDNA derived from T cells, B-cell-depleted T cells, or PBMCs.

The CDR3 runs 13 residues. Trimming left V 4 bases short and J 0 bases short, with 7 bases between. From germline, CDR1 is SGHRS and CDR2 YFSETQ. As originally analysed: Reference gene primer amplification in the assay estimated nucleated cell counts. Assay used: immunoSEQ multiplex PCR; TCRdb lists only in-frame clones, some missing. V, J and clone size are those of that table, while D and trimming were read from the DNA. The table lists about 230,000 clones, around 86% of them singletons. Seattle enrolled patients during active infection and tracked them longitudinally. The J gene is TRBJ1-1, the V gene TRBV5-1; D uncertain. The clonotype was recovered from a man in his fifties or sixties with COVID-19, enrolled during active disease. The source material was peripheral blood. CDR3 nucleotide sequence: TGCGCCAGCAGCCCGGGGATGAACACTGAAGCTTTCTTT. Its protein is CASSPGMNTEAFF.